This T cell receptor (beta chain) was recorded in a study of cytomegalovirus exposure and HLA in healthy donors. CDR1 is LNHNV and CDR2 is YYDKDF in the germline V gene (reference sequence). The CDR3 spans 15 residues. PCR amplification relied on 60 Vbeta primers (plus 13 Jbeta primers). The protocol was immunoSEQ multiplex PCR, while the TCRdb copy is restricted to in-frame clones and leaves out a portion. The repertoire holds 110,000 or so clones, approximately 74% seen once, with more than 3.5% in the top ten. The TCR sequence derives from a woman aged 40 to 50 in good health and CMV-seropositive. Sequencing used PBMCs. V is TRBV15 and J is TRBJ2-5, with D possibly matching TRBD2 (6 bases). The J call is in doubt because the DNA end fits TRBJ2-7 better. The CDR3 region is CATSRERGTAYEQYF. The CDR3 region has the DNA TGTGCCACCAGCAGAGAACGCGGGACCGCCTACGAGCAGTACTTC.